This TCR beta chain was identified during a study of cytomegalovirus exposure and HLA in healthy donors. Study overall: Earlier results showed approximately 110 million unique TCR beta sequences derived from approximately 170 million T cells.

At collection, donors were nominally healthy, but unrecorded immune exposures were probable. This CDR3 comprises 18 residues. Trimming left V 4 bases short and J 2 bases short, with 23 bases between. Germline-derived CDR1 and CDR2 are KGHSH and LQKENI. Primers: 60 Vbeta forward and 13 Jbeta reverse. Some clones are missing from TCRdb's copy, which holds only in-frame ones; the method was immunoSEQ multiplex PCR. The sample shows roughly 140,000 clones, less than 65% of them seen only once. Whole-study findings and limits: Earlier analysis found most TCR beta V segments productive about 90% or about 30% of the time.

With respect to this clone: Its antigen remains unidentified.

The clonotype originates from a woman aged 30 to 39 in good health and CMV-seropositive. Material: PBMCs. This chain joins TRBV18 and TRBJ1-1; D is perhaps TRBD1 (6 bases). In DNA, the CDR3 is TGTGCCAGCTCACGAGTCCTTTTGTCCGGGACATCTAACACTGAAGCTTTCTTT. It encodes CASSRVLLSGTSNTEAFF.